A single sample is the source of the 17 T cell receptor beta chains below, sequenced in a study of low-dose radiotherapy and immunotherapy resistance in tumors (dated by TCRdb to between 2021 and 2022). Data came from an Illumina HiSeq 2500. Superscript III and a set of TRAV- and TRBV-specific primers were used to synthesize first-strand cDNA, so that both TCRalpha and TCRbeta chains were covered. TCRs were amplified with Phusion for around 20 PCR cycles, with a constant-region primer paired with the adapter attached to the V primers. TCRdb passed the public sequencing reads through fastp at Q25 and MiXCR, retaining productive beta sequences. Records with the same CDR3 protein are collapsed into one entry carrying the most frequent genes and DNA. In this sample the table shows more than 70,000 distinct CDR3 sequences, roughly 30% of which occur a single time. The top ten clonotypes cover more than 9.5% of the sample.

This specimen's time point label, interpreted: before trial treatment. The source material was PBMCs, sampled before treatment. The receptors were sampled from a female donor with ovarian cancer.

This chain joins TRBV6-8 and TRBJ2-5; D gene uncertain. The CDR3 sequence is 13 residues long. V was cut by 8 bases and J by 2 bases, with 12 bases left in between. Germline CDR1 MNHGY, CDR2 SAAAGT. The CDR3 sequence is CASGLGQQETQYF. DNA for the CDR3: TGTGCCAGCGGCCTGGGCCAGCAAGAGACCCAGTACTTC.

This clonotype was seen at least ten times. The chain joins TRBV19 to TRBJ1-1, with 7 bases that match TRBD1. Germline assignment: CDR1 LNHDA and CDR2 SQIVND (reference sequence). With 5 bases clipped from V and 6 bases from J, the junction kept 18 bases outside the gene matches. This CDR3 has 17 amino acids. The CDR3 sequence: CASSGYRGMGGGAEAFF. CDR3 bases: TGTGCCAGTAGTGGATACAGGGGTATGGGTGGAGGCGCTGAAGCTTTCTTT.

This clonotype has only one observation. The chain combines TRBV6-8 with TRBJ2-7; D is unclear. CDR3 size: 15 residues. CDR1 and CDR2 from the germline V gene are MNHGY and SAAAGT. Trimming pared 6 bases from V and 7 bases from J, leaving 22 bases between. This chain's CDR3 is CASSQDRLGRGEQYF. In DNA form, the CDR3 reads TGTGCCAGCAGCCAAGATCGACTGGGCAGAGGAGAGCAGTACTTC.

This clonotype was observed many times. The rearrangement joins TRBV11-2 to TRBJ2-2; possible D gene TRBD1, 5 bases. V lost 3 bases, J lost 2 bases, and 13 bases lay in between. CDR1 is SGHAT, CDR2 FQNNGV, per germline. CDR3 length: 16 amino acids. The CDR3 DNA follows: TGTGCCAGCAGCTTTCGGCGCAGGGTTAACACCGGGGAGCTGTTTTTT. This translates into CASSFRRRVNTGELFF.

The rearrangement uses TRBV5-1 and TRBJ2-5; D is unclear. This CDR3 has 15 amino acids. Trimming left V 4 bases short and J 3 bases short, with 16 bases between. CDR1 SGHRS and CDR2 YFSETQ come from the germline V gene. CDR3 residues: CASSQTSRLEETQYF. CDR3 nucleotide sequence: TGCGCCAGCAGCCAGACGTCCAGGTTAGAAGAGACCCAGTACTTC.

This clonotype showed up many times. This chain connects TRBV16 to TRBJ2-1; the D is unclear. Trimming took off 0 bases at V and 6 bases at J, with 9 bases between the two ends. The CDR3 length is 14 residues. Looked up from germline, CDR1 is KGHSY and CDR2 is FQNENV. Here the CDR3 DNA reads TGTGCCAGCAGCCAATCGGTCCTCGGCAATGAGCAGTTCTTC. Translated, it gives CASSQSVLGNEQFF.

This clonotype was recorded only once. The chain has TRBV2 and TRBJ2-2; possibly TRBD2 for D (5 bases). Deletions cut 2 bases from V and 6 bases from J, with 10 bases between. Germline V CDR1 and CDR2: SNHLY, FYNNEI. This CDR3 spans 14 amino acids. CDR3 sequence: CASSELAGAGELFF. The CDR3 coding sequence is TGTGCCAGCAGTGAACTCGCGGGCGCCGGGGAGCTGTTTTTT. Using reference TRBV2 and TRBJ2-2 for the parts outside the CDR3, the full variable domain is EPEVTQTPSHQVTQMGQEVILRCVPISNHLYFYWYRQILGQKVEFLVSFYNNEISEKSEIFDDQFSVERPDGSNFTLKIRSTKLEDSAMYFCASSELAGAGELFFGEGSRLTVL.

In this sample, this clonotype turned up many times. The chain recombines TRBV4-2 with TRBJ2-5; 7 nucleotides agree with TRBD1. Losses at the gene ends were 2 bases for V and 3 bases for J; bases not matched to a gene: 0. CDR3 length equals 13 residues. From germline, CDR1 is LGHNA and CDR2 YNFKEQ. The CDR3 DNA sequence: TGTGCCAGCAGCCAAACAGGGGAAGAGACCCAGTACTTC. Protein: CASSQTGEETQYF.

This clonotype appeared many times. This chain connects TRBV5-1 to TRBJ2-7; D might be TRBD2 (5 bases). Germline V lookup: CDR1 SGHRS, CDR2 YFSETQ. The CDR3 consists of 15 residues. V lost 4 bases and J 0 bases, leaving 14 bases between the germline ends. CDR3 amino acids: CASSILGRGSYEQYF. CDR3 bases: TGCGCCAGCAGCATATTGGGCCGGGGCTCCTACGAGCAGTACTTC.

This clonotype has ten or more counts. The gene calls are TRBV28 and TRBJ1-2, with 9 bases matching TRBD1. The CDR3 runs 14 residues. Trimming cost V 7 bases and J 5 bases; bases outside gene matches: 8. Germline lookup yields CDR1 MDHEN and CDR2 SYDVKM. This CDR3 is CASIPQGAWYGYTF. Here the CDR3 DNA reads TGTGCCAGCATCCCACAGGGGGCTTGGTATGGCTACACCTTC.

The rearrangement links TRBV10-1 to TRBJ2-2, with TRBD1 matching over 8 bases. This CDR3 region has 21 residues. J gave up 5 bases and V 4 bases, and 24 bases lay outside the gene matches. Germline values: CDR1 WNHNN, CDR2 SYGVQD (reference sequence). The chain's CDR3 is CASSGTGTGALKVFGTGELFF. For the CDR3, the DNA is TGCGCCAGCAGTGGAACCGGGACAGGCGCCCTTAAAGTCTTTGGTACCGGGGAGCTGTTTTTT.

This clonotype has ten or more counts. V and J are TRBV5-4 and TRBJ2-2; 7 bases line up with TRBD2. CDR3 size: 16 residues. Per germline, CDR1 SGHNT and CDR2 YYREEE (reference sequence). The junction had 10 bases not matched to a gene; V was cut back by 3 bases and J by 5 bases. The CDR3 is CASSSPGRGGTGELFF. DNA of the CDR3: TGTGCCAGCAGCTCCCCCGGGCGGGGAGGGACCGGGGAGCTGTTTTTT.

In this sample, this clonotype turned up many times. The gene calls are TRBV27 and TRBJ2-3, with 14 bases matching TRBD2. This CDR3 contains 16 residues. CDR1 and CDR2 (germline): MNHEY, SMNVEV (reference sequence). V shed 5 bases and J 4 bases; nucleotides not matched to a gene: 5. In nucleotides, the CDR3 is TGTGCCAGCAGTGGACTAGCGGGGGGCGGGGCAGATACGCAGTATTTT. It translates to CASSGLAGGGADTQYF.

The chain combines TRBV6-2 or TRBV6-3 with TRBJ2-3; TRBD2 agrees at 7 bases. V shed 6 bases and J 4 bases; nucleotides not matched to a gene: 16. The CDR3 length is 17 residues. The germline CDR1 and CDR2 sequences are MNHEY and SVGEGT. This chain's CDR3 is CASSPPGGGRKADTQYF. The CDR3 DNA is TGTGCCAGCAGCCCCCCGGGAGGCGGCAGGAAGGCAGATACGCAGTATTTT.

This clonotype was seen ten or more times. The junction departs from germline at one end; a sequencing error may be responsible. The CDR3 spells CASSLTGAGETQYF. The CDR3 coding sequence is TGTGCTAGCAGCTTGACAGGCGCCGGTGAGACCCAGTACTTC. The rearrangement joins TRBV7-7 to TRBJ2-5; D might be TRBD1 (6 bases). The CDR3 is 14 residues long. Germline loops: CDR1 SSHAT, CDR2 FNYEAQ (reference sequence).

The chain employs TRBV12-3 or TRBV12-4 and TRBJ2-5; 8 bases are shared with TRBD2. V was pared by 4 bases and J by 1 base, with 8 bases of the junction left unmatched. The CDR3 covers 16 residues. The CDR3 nucleotides are TGTGCCAGCAGTTGGGGCGTCGCGGGGGGCCAAGAGACCCAGTACTTC. This codes for CASSWGVAGGQETQYF.

The chain uses TRBV4-2 and TRBJ2-2; D gene ambiguous. CDR1 is LGHNA and CDR2 is YNFKEQ in the germline V gene. The CDR3 has 15 residues. The V and J ends lost 1 base and 4 bases respectively, with 10 bases between them. CDR3 DNA sequence: TGTGCCAGCAGCCAAGGGGTCGGAAGCACCGGGGAGCTGTTTTTT. Its protein is CASSQGVGSTGELFF.